The 23 T cell receptor beta chains presented below share a single source sample, sequenced in a study of CD8+ T cells in alopecia areata. The sequencing template was cDNA reverse transcribed from extracted RNA. The protocol was immunoSEQ multiplex PCR, while the TCRdb copy is restricted to in-frame clones and leaves out a portion. The sample lists approximately 140,000 clones, roughly 50% seen once, with around 6.8% in the top ten. The sequencing input was CD4+ T cells sorted from blood. The origin of the receptors is a human donor with alopecia areata.

This sequence joins TRBV7-8 and TRBJ2-3; no definite D call. The CDR3 extends over 16 amino acids. V shed 1 base and J shed 0 bases, with 11 bases lying between them. Germline CDR1 SGHVS, CDR2 FQNEAQ. The DNA of the CDR3 is TGTGCCAGCAGCTTAGGAGTCCTGAGTAGCACAGATACGCAGTATTTT. Its translation is CASSLGVLSSTDTQYF.

The chain joins TRBV6-1 to TRBJ1-1; D is ambiguous. The V gene's germline CDR1 is MNHNS and CDR2 SASEGT. With 0 bases removed from V and 8 bases from J, the gap between germline ends came to 10 bases. The CDR3 length is 13 residues. The CDR3 sequence is CASSEAWSLEAFF. DNA for the CDR3: TGTGCCAGCAGTGAAGCGTGGTCACTAGAAGCTTTCTTT.

This clone has a handful of counts. V and J are TRBV29-1 and TRBJ1-1; no clear D. Per the germline V gene, CDR1 is SQVTM and CDR2 is ANQGSEA. The CDR3 covers 13 residues. V gave up 6 bases and J gave up 0 bases, with 11 bases separating them. This CDR3 reads CSVAGSLNTEAFF. CDR3 DNA: TGCAGCGTGGCGGGGTCCTTGAACACTGAAGCTTTCTTT.

This clone occurred once. The chain recombines TRBV6-5 with TRBJ2-7; D is possibly TRBD2 (7 bases). The germline gives CDR1 MNHEY, CDR2 SVGAGI. Trimming stripped 5 bases from V and 3 bases from J, with 14 bases between. The CDR3 has 14 amino acids. CDR3 sequence reads: CASSRGGAGYEQYF. For the CDR3, the DNA is TGTGCCAGCAGTAGAGGGGGGGCAGGCTACGAGCAGTACTTC.

The CDR3 region has the DNA TGTGCCAGCAACCTAAGCGGGAGGGCCAACGAGCAGTACTTC. It yields the protein CASNLSGRANEQYF. The genes are TRBV6-1 and TRBJ2-7, with 10 positions matching TRBD2. The CDR3 length is 14 residues. The germline gives CDR1 MNHNS, CDR2 SASEGT. V shed 7 bases, J shed 5 bases, and the junction held 8 bases outside the gene matches.

The J gene is TRBJ2-2, the V gene TRBV27; weak D call: TRBD1 (5 bases). This CDR3 has 15 amino acids. Trimming took off 3 bases at V and 5 bases at J, with 13 bases between the two ends. The germline V gene has CDR1 MNHEY and CDR2 SMNVEV (reference sequence). In DNA, the CDR3 is TGTGCCAGCAGTTTTAACCGACAGAATACCGGGGAGCTGTTTTTT. Translated, it gives CASSFNRQNTGELFF.

The chain couples TRBV9 to TRBJ2-1; D gene uncertain. This CDR3 has 15 residues. Trimming pared 4 bases from V and 0 bases from J, leaving 11 bases between. Per the germline V gene, CDR1 is SGDLS and CDR2 is YYNGEE. CDR3 in DNA: TGTGCCAGCAGCACCATCGAGAGCTCCTACAATGAGCAGTTCTTC. It codes for CASSTIESSYNEQFF.

In this sample, this clone turned up a few times. The chain has TRBV28 and TRBJ2-5; D unresolved. Germline V CDR1 and CDR2: MDHEN, SYDVKM. Trimming took 0 bases from V and 5 from J, leaving 7 bases between them. The CDR3 contains 13 residues. DNA of the CDR3: TGTGCCAGCAGTTTATGGAGTTCGGAGACCCAGTACTTC. Amino acids: CASSLWSSETQYF. The full variable domain, with the rest looked up from reference TRBV28 and TRBJ2-5, is DVKVTQSSRYLVKRTGEKVFLECVQDMDHENMFWYRQDPGLGLRLIYFSYDVKMKEKGDIPEGYSVSREKKERFSLILESASTNQTSMYLCASSLWSSETQYFGPGTRLLVL.

This clone was found once. The V call is TRBV13, the J call TRBJ2-7, with 10 bases matching TRBD2. V lost 3 bases and J lost 0; bases outside the gene matches: 5. CDR1 is PRHDT, CDR2 FYEKMQ, per germline (reference sequence). CDR3 length: 16 residues. The CDR3 region has the DNA TGTGCCAGCAGCTTGGGAGCGGGAGGGAGCTCCTACGAGCAGTACTTC. Translation: CASSLGAGGSSYEQYF.

The rearrangement links TRBV29-1 to TRBJ2-6; D unclear. This CDR3 is 13 amino acids long. The germline V and J ends were trimmed by 3 bases and 1 base, with 4 bases remaining between them. The germline gives CDR1 SQVTM, CDR2 ANQGSEA. The CDR3: CSVDVSGANVLTF. In nucleotides, the CDR3 is TGCAGCGTTGATGTTTCTGGGGCCAACGTCCTGACTTTC.

In nucleotides, the CDR3 is TGTGCCACCAGGACCTCTGGGGCCAACGTCCTGACTTTC. The encoded protein is CATRTSGANVLTF. The V call is TRBV5-4, the J call TRBJ2-6; no definite D call. Trimming stripped 9 bases from V and 0 bases from J, with 7 bases between. The CDR3 has 13 amino acids. CDR1 and CDR2 from the germline V gene are SGHNT and YYREEE (reference sequence).

This clone turned up a few times. This chain links TRBV18 with TRBJ2-7, with TRBD2 as a possible D gene (5 bases). Germline CDR1 is KGHSH and CDR2 is LQKENI. Trimming left V 10 bases short and J 3 bases short, with 16 bases between. The CDR3 runs 13 residues. CDR3 in amino acids: CATTGKGDYEQYF. The CDR3 DNA sequence: TGTGCCACCACGGGGAAGGGTGACTACGAGCAGTACTTC.

Only a few counts were recorded for this clone. The genes are TRBV6-5 and TRBJ1-1; a weak D match, TRBD1 (5 bases). This CDR3 spans 13 amino acids. Deletions cut 5 bases from V and 4 bases from J, with 11 bases between. Germline V gene lookup returns CDR1 MNHEY and CDR2 SVGAGI. The CDR3 is CASSQGTVTEAFF. In DNA, the CDR3 is TGTGCCAGCAGTCAAGGGACGGTCACTGAAGCTTTCTTT.

This clone has more than one count but fewer than ten. The chain couples TRBV29-1 to TRBJ2-1, with D possibly being TRBD2 (6 bases). V was shortened by 1 base and J by 16 bases, with 20 bases between the two germline ends. The CDR3 loop spans 13 amino acids. The germline gives CDR1 SQVTM, CDR2 ANQGSEA. CDR3 in DNA: TGCAGCGTTGAAGTCCTCCGAGCGGGTTCAGAATTCTTC. It encodes CSVEVLRAGSEFF.

The rearrangement uses TRBV6-5 and TRBJ2-1; a possible D gene is TRBD1 (5 bases). The CDR3 loop spans 12 amino acids. The V end was cut by 11 bases, the J end by 10 bases, with 18 bases between. Germline lookup yields CDR1 MNHEY and CDR2 SVGAGI. Here the CDR3 reads CAAKTPSGEQFF. The CDR3 coding sequence is TGTGCCGCAAAGACCCCCTCAGGGGAGCAGTTCTTC.

This clone was recorded a few times. The chain has TRBV29-1 and TRBJ1-1, with D unresolved. Germline CDR1 and CDR2: SQVTM and ANQGSEA. The CDR3 is 12 residues long. V lost 3 bases and J lost 0, with 5 bases in between. The CDR3: CSVEGMNTEAFF. As DNA, the CDR3 is TGCAGCGTTGAGGGTATGAACACTGAAGCTTTCTTT.

The chain uses TRBV29-1 and TRBJ2-7; no clear D gene. Germline V CDR1 and CDR2: SQVTM, ANQGSEA. Trimming pared 4 bases from V and 9 bases from J, leaving 16 bases between. This CDR3 is built from 12 residues. The CDR3 nucleotides read TGCAGCGTTGGATCAGCAGCCTTGGGGCAGTACTTC. The encoded protein is CSVGSAALGQYF.

This clone was detected only a few times. The chain is built from TRBV19 and TRBJ2-7; D is undetermined. Trimming left V 3 bases short and J 0 bases short, with 12 bases between. The CDR3 spans 15 residues. In germline, CDR1 is LNHDA, CDR2 SQIVND (reference sequence). The DNA for the CDR3 is TGTGCCAGTAGTATCGGTAGCCGGAGCTCCTACGAGCAGTACTTC. It yields the protein CASSIGSRSSYEQYF. The complete variable domain, with remaining parts taken from reference TRBV19 and TRBJ2-7, reads DGGITQSPKYLFRKEGQNVTLSCEQNLNHDAMYWYRQDPGQGLRLIYYSQIVNDFQKGDIAEGYSVSREKKESFPLTVTSAQKNPTAFYLCASSIGSRSSYEQYFGPGTRLTVT.

The chain uses TRBV29-1 and TRBJ2-2, with 7 bases aligning to TRBD2. Germline V gene sequence: CDR1 SQVTM, CDR2 ANQGSEA. Trimming took 5 bases from V and 1 from J; bases not matched to a gene: 7. The CDR3 runs 15 residues. For the CDR3, the DNA is TGCAGCGTTTCGCGGGGGAGCTTGAACACCGGGGAGCTGTTTTTT. Its protein product is CSVSRGSLNTGELFF.

The chain employs TRBV6-5 and TRBJ2-3; TRBD1 matches at 8 bases. Germline CDR1 MNHEY, CDR2 SVGAGI. This CDR3 region has 15 residues. V lost 2 bases, J lost 1 base, and 2 bases stayed unmatched. This CDR3 reads CASSYGTGGTDTQYF. DNA of the CDR3: TGTGCCAGCAGTTACGGGACAGGAGGCACAGATACGCAGTATTTT.

The genes are TRBV28 and TRBJ1-1; TRBD1 is a possible D gene (5 bases). Trimming stripped 6 bases from V and 5 bases from J, with 13 bases between. Germline-derived CDR1 and CDR2 are MDHEN and SYDVKM. This CDR3 is 13 amino acids long. CDR3 DNA sequence: TGTGCCAGCAGCGAGGGGTCGCGGACTGAAGCTTTCTTT. Encoded protein: CASSEGSRTEAFF.

The chain links TRBV2 to TRBJ2-5, with 9 nucleotides matching TRBD2. CDR3 length: 14 amino acids. Unmatched junction bases numbered 6, after V lost 4 bases and J lost 6 bases. Germline values: CDR1 SNHLY, CDR2 FYNNEI. CDR3 DNA: TGTGCCAGCAGTGGTAGCGGGAGTGTGAAGACCCAGTACTTC. This gives the protein CASSGSGSVKTQYF.

The chain employs TRBV9 and TRBJ2-5; 15 bases are shared with TRBD2. This CDR3 is 14 amino acids long. Trimming took 2 bases from V and 9 from J; bases not matched to a gene: 2. CDR1 is SGDLS, CDR2 YYNGEE, per germline. CDR3 sequence reads: CASSVGTSGRSQYF. For the CDR3, the DNA is TGTGCCAGCAGCGTCGGGACTAGCGGGAGGTCCCAGTACTTC.